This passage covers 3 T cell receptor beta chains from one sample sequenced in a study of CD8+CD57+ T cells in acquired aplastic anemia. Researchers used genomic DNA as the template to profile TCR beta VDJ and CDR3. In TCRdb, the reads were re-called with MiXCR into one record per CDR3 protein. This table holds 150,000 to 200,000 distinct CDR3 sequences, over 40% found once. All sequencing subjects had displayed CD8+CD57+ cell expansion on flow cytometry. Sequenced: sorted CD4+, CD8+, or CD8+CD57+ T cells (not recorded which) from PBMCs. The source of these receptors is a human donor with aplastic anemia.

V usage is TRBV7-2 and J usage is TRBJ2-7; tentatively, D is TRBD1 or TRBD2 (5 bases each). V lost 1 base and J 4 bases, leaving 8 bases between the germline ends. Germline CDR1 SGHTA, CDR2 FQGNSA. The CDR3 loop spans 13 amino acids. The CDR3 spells CASSLGGTYEQYV. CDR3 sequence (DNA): TGTGCCAGCAGCTTAGGGGGGACGTACGAGCAGTACGTC.

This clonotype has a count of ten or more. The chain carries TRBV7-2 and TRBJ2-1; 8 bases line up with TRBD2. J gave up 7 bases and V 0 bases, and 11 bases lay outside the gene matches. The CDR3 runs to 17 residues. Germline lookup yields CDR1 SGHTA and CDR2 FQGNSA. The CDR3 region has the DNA TGTGCCAGCAGCTTAGCTTCCGGGAGGGCCATTTCGAATGAGCAGTTCTTC. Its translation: CASSLASGRAISNEQFF.

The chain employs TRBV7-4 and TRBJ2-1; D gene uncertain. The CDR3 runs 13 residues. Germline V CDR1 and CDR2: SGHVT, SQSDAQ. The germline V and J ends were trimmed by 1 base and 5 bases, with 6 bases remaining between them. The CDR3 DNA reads TGTGCCAGCAGCTTAGTGCGGAACAATGAGCAGTTCTTC. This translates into CASSLVRNNEQFF.